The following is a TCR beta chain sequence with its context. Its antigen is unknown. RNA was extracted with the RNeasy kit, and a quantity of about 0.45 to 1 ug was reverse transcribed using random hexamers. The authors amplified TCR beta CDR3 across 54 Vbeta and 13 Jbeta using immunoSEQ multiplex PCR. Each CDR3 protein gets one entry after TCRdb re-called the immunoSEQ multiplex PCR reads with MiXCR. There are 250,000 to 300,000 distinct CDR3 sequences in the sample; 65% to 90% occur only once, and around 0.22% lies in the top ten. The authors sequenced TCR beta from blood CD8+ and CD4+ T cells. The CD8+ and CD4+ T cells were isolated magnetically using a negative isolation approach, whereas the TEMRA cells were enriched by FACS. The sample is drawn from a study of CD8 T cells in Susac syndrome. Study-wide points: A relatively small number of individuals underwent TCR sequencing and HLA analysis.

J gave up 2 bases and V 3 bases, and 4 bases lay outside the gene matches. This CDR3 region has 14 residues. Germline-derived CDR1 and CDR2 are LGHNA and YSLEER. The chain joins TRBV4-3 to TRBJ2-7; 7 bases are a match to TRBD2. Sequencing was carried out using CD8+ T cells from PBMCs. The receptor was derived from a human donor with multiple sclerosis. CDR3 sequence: CASSQASGPYEQYF. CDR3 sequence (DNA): TGCGCCAGCAGCCAGGCTAGCGGACCCTACGAGCAGTACTTC.